What follows are 30 T cell receptor beta chains derived from one specimen sequenced in a study of vaccination and CD4 T cells after COVID-19. The treatment was: approximately nine-day PBMC culture with coronavirus spike peptide pools or control peptides (ViraFEST assay). An Oncomine TCR Beta short-read assay was used to sequence the DNA from cultured CD4+ T cells. Via MiXCR, TCRdb re-called the PCR reads, giving one row per CDR3 protein. This sample has 3,400 or so distinct CDR3 sequences, with approximately 77% found just once. No antigen has been assigned to these receptors. Sequenced: CD4+ T cells from blood, cultured in vitro. These receptor sequences come from a human donor who had recovered from COVID-19.

This sequence joins TRBV6-1 and TRBJ2-1; no clear D. The CDR3 is 14 residues long. Deletions cut 6 bases from V and 3 bases from J, with 12 bases between. Germline V gene data show CDR1 as MNHNS and CDR2 as SASEGT. The CDR3 DNA sequence: TGTGCCAGCAGCCCCGGCACGGACTACAATGAGCAGTTCTTC. Protein product: CASSPGTDYNEQFF.

The chain uses TRBV19 and TRBJ2-3; possible D gene TRBD2, 5 bases. Germline loops: CDR1 LNHDA, CDR2 SQIVND (reference sequence). The CDR3 runs to 14 residues. V gave up 6 bases and J gave up 2 bases, with 12 bases separating them. The chain's CDR3 is CASSISGITDTQYF. CDR3 coding DNA: TGTGCCAGTAGCATTTCCGGGATCACAGATACGCAGTATTTT.

The chain uses TRBV18 and TRBJ1-2; the D gene is possibly TRBD1 (6 bases). The germline V gene encodes CDR1 KGHSH and CDR2 LQKENI. This CDR3 comprises 16 residues. V gave up 0 bases and J gave up 3 bases, with 14 bases separating them. In nucleotides, the CDR3 is TGTGCCAGCTCACCACCACTAGGGGGGGGTGACTATGGCTACACCTTC. Translating gives CASSPPLGGGDYGYTF.

The chain carries TRBV20-1 and TRBJ1-1; 8 nucleotides match TRBD1. CDR3 size: 17 residues. In germline, CDR1 is DFQATT, CDR2 SNEGSKA (reference sequence). Trimming cost V 0 bases and J 7 bases; bases outside gene matches: 16. This CDR3 reads CSARDRQAGGLLGEAFF. Written as DNA, the CDR3 is TGCAGTGCTAGAGATCGTCAGGCAGGGGGCCTGTTAGGTGAAGCTTTCTTT.

This clonotype is large (0.1 to 1%) by share. The chain carries TRBV20-1 and TRBJ1-2; 9 bases fit TRBD1. The junction had 9 bases not matched to a gene; V was cut back by 6 bases and J by 4 bases. The V gene's germline CDR1 is DFQATT and CDR2 SNEGSKA (reference sequence). The length of the CDR3 is 14 residues. CDR3 sequence (DNA): TGCAGTGCCAAGGGACAGGGAGAGGCCTATGGCTACACCTTC. Amino acid sequence: CSAKGQGEAYGYTF.

This clonotype appeared once. The chain recombines TRBV27 with TRBJ1-5; no clear D gene. Between the trimmed V and J ends, which lost 5 bases and 3 bases, there was a span of 8 bases. The V gene's germline CDR1 is MNHEY and CDR2 SMNVEV (reference sequence). The CDR3 length is 13 residues. CDR3 region: CASSPRTNQPQHF. For the CDR3, the DNA is TGTGCCAGCAGTCCCAGGACCAATCAGCCCCAGCATTTT.

This chain uses TRBV19 with TRBJ2-7; D gene ambiguous. Trimming stripped 5 bases from V and 6 bases from J, with 14 bases between. The CDR3 runs 13 residues. Germline V CDR1 and CDR2: LNHDA, SQIVND (reference sequence). In DNA form, the CDR3 reads TGTGCCAGTAGTGTTGCAGGAGTTGGCGAGCAGTACTTC. Protein sequence: CASSVAGVGEQYF.

The gene calls are TRBV7-2 and TRBJ1-6; 8 bases are a match to TRBD1. Germline CDR1 SGHTA, CDR2 FQGNSA. There are 14 residues in the CDR3. V lost 4 bases to trimming and J lost 9 bases; unmatched junction nucleotides: 5. In DNA form, the CDR3 reads TGTGCCAGCAGCTACGGACAGGGAAGTTCACCCCTCCACTTT. It translates to CASSYGQGSSPLHF.

The rearrangement uses TRBV20-1 and TRBJ1-5; D gene unclear. CDR1 and CDR2 (germline): DFQATT, SNEGSKA (reference sequence). CDR3 length: 16 residues. V was shortened by 0 bases and J by 11 bases, with 23 bases between the two germline ends. This CDR3 reads CSARDTGVPRKRAQHF. In nucleotides, the CDR3 is TGCAGTGCTAGAGATACCGGGGTTCCTCGTAAGCGGGCCCAGCATTTT.

The CDR3 region is CASSYATSSGNTIYF. DNA for the CDR3: TGTGCCAGCAGTTACGCCACGAGCTCTGGAAACACCATATATTTT. The chain links TRBV6-5 to TRBJ1-3; no definite D call. Germline V gives CDR1 MNHEY, CDR2 SVGAGI. Trimming took off 2 bases at V and 0 bases at J, with 8 bases between the two ends. CDR3 length: 15 residues.

J is TRBJ1-6 and V is TRBV27; no firm D call. Trimming removed 6 bases at V and 10 bases at J, with 19 bases between. Germline loops: CDR1 MNHEY, CDR2 SMNVEV (reference sequence). The CDR3 extends over 15 amino acids. CDR3 protein: CASSTEILGGSPLHF. The CDR3 bases are TGTGCCAGCAGCACCGAAATTTTGGGCGGCTCACCCCTCCACTTT.

CDR3 region: CVWVRGKEKLFF. The CDR3 DNA reads TGCGTTTGGGTTAGGGGAAAGGAAAAACTGTTTTTT. J is TRBJ1-4 and V is TRBV20-1; tentative D call: TRBD1 (5 bases). CDR1 and CDR2 from the germline V gene are DFQATT and SNEGSKA (reference sequence). This CDR3 spans 12 amino acids.

This chain connects TRBV5-1 to TRBJ2-5, with D possibly matching TRBD1 (5 bases). The CDR3 extends over 13 amino acids. V was pared by 6 bases and J by 4 bases, with 13 bases between. Germline V gives CDR1 SGHRS, CDR2 YFSETQ. The CDR3 region has the DNA TGCGCCAGCATATCAGGGAATAGAGAGACCCAGTACTTC. The encoded protein is CASISGNRETQYF.

The V and J genes are TRBV6-2 or TRBV6-3 and TRBJ2-3; D unresolved. The CDR3 is made up of 14 amino acids. V lost 5 bases and J lost 2, with 11 bases in between. Germline V CDR1 and CDR2: MNHEY, SVGEGT. CDR3 sequence reads: CASSPRRATDTQYF. In nucleotides, the CDR3 is TGTGCCAGCAGTCCCCGCCGGGCCACAGATACGCAGTATTTT.

The chain recombines TRBV20-1 with TRBJ1-6, with 11 bases that match TRBD1. CDR1 is DFQATT and CDR2 is SNEGSKA in the germline V gene (reference sequence). This CDR3 is built from 15 residues. J lost 6 bases, V lost 4 bases, and 5 bases had no gene match. The CDR3 DNA sequence: TGCAGTGCTAACGGACAGGGGGCAAGTAATTCACCCCTCCACTTT. It codes for CSANGQGASNSPLHF.

This clonotype showed up just a few times. The rearrangement links TRBV25-1 to TRBJ1-4; 9 positions agree with TRBD1. The CDR3 extends over 14 amino acids. CDR1 is MGHDK and CDR2 is SYGVNS in the germline V gene. Trimming at V came to 6 bases and at J to 6 bases, leaving 5 bases not matched to a gene. CDR3 residues: CASRRTGDDEKLFF. In nucleotides, the CDR3 is TGTGCCAGCAGAAGGACAGGGGACGATGAAAAACTGTTTTTT.

The sample holds a few counts of this clonotype. V usage is TRBV15 and J usage is TRBJ1-2; TRBD1 agrees at 7 bases. Looked up from germline, CDR1 is LNHNV and CDR2 is YYDKDF (reference sequence). CDR3 length equals 15 residues. With V trimmed by 3 bases and J by 4 bases, 8 bases remained unmatched. This chain's CDR3 is CATSSRGGTVYGYTF. The CDR3 nucleotides are TGTGCCACCAGCAGCAGAGGCGGGACAGTCTATGGCTACACCTTC.

This clonotype was recorded only once. The chain has TRBV6-1 and TRBJ1-5; D not resolved. From germline, CDR1 is MNHNS and CDR2 SASEGT. V lost 1 base to trimming and J lost 4 bases, with 5 bases between them. This CDR3 contains 13 residues. In DNA form, the CDR3 reads TGTGCCAGCAGTGAAGGGGCAAATCAGCCCCAGCATTTT. Its translation: CASSEGANQPQHF.

The V call is TRBV7-2, the J call TRBJ1-2, with a possible D match to TRBD1 (6 bases). CDR1 is SGHTA and CDR2 is FQGNSA in the germline V gene. V lost 5 bases and J 8 bases, leaving 21 bases between the germline ends. The CDR3 extends over 15 amino acids. The CDR3 region is CASSHRQARWGGYTF. In nucleotides, the CDR3 is TGTGCCAGCAGCCATCGACAGGCTCGATGGGGGGGCTACACCTTC.

This clonotype turned up a few times. The genes are TRBV7-3 and TRBJ2-2; 10 nucleotides align to TRBD1. Germline CDR1 and CDR2: SGHTA and FQGTGA. With V trimmed by 5 bases and J by 3 bases, 3 bases remained unmatched. The CDR3 is 15 amino acids. CDR3 protein: CASSHGTGDTGELFF. DNA of the CDR3: TGTGCCAGCAGCCACGGGACAGGGGACACCGGGGAGCTGTTTTTT.

This chain uses TRBV6-1 with TRBJ1-1; the match to TRBD1 covers 9 bases. CDR1 is MNHNS and CDR2 is SASEGT in the germline V gene. The CDR3 runs 14 residues. The J segment lost 5 bases and the V segment lost 10 bases, leaving 11 bases of the junction unmatched. CDR3 region: CAIRAGQGGTEAFF. DNA for the CDR3: TGTGCCATCAGGGCGGGACAGGGAGGGACTGAAGCTTTCTTT.

In its sample, this clonotype was seen once. The V gene is TRBV19, the J gene TRBJ1-2; perhaps TRBD1 as D (5 bases). There are 13 residues in the CDR3. Germline lookup yields CDR1 LNHDA and CDR2 SQIVND (reference sequence). The V end lost 3 bases, the J end lost 8 bases, and 13 bases lay between the germline ends. The CDR3 region is CASSIRESRGYTF. The CDR3 DNA sequence: TGTGCCAGTAGTATCAGGGAGAGTCGGGGCTACACCTTC.

The sample holds a few counts of this clonotype. The V and J genes are TRBV20-1 and TRBJ1-5, with TRBD1 matching 7 bases. The V segment lost 0 bases and the J segment 6 bases; nucleotides outside the gene matches: 14. The CDR3 covers 17 residues. In germline, CDR1 is DFQATT, CDR2 SNEGSKA (reference sequence). CDR3 sequence (DNA): TGCAGTGCTAGAGATAGCCGTCGGGGGACAGTAGGTCAGCCCCAGCATTTT. It yields the protein CSARDSRRGTVGQPQHF.

Worth noting for this clonotype: Germline and junction disagree at one end, which may indicate a read error. This chain links TRBV5-5 with TRBJ1-3, with 9 bases that match TRBD1. The CDR3 has 17 residues. Germline V lookup: CDR1 SGHKS, CDR2 YYEKEE (reference sequence). DNA for the CDR3: TGTGCCAGCAGCTGGACAGGGGAAGGCTACTCTGGAAATACCATATATTTT. It specifies CASSWTGEGYSGNTIYF.

DNA for the CDR3: TGTGCCAGCAGTTTATCGGGCGCGGCTAATGAAAAACTGTTTTTT. It specifies CASSLSGAANEKLFF. The rearrangement links TRBV12-3 or TRBV12-4 to TRBJ1-4; D is unclear. Trimming pared 2 bases from V and 3 bases from J, leaving 10 bases between. The CDR3 covers 15 residues.

This chain links TRBV29-1 with TRBJ1-2; 9 positions agree with TRBD1. This CDR3 is built from 14 residues. CDR1 and CDR2 from the germline V gene are SQVTM and ANQGSEA. J gave up 4 bases and V 4 bases, and 7 bases lay outside the gene matches. Here the CDR3 reads CSVAPRQGVYGYTF. In DNA form, the CDR3 reads TGCAGCGTTGCGCCCCGACAGGGGGTCTATGGCTACACCTTC.

The rearrangement joins TRBV6-5 to TRBJ1-6; the match to TRBD1 covers 7 bases. The germline V gene encodes CDR1 MNHEY and CDR2 SVGAGI. This CDR3 is 16 amino acids long. V lost 4 bases to trimming and J lost 3 bases; unmatched junction nucleotides: 6. CDR3 in DNA: TGTGCCAGCAGTTTGGGGACAGCGCTCTATAATTCACCCCTCCACTTT. Amino acid sequence: CASSLGTALYNSPLHF.

V is TRBV14 and J is TRBJ1-2; 7 nucleotides align to TRBD1. V was pared by 5 bases and J by 7 bases, with 13 bases of the junction left unmatched. The germline V gene encodes CDR1 SGHDN and CDR2 FVKESK. The CDR3 is 15 residues long. CDR3 residues: CASSYRQGPLGGYTF. DNA for the CDR3: TGTGCCAGCAGCTACCGACAGGGACCCTTGGGTGGCTACACCTTC.

The chain has TRBV21-1 and TRBJ1-4; the DNA was not compared with TRBD1, the D call given in the table. TRBV21-1 is a known pseudogene. CDR3 length: 14 amino acids. The DNA of the CDR3 is TGTGCCAGCAGCACGACAGGGTCTAATGAAAAACTGTTTTTT. Protein sequence: CASSTTGSNEKLFF.

This clonotype was counted a single time. The chain combines TRBV12-5 with TRBJ1-5, with D possibly being TRBD1 (5 bases). The CDR3 is 16 amino acids. In germline, CDR1 is LGHNT, CDR2 FRNRAP. V shed 2 bases and J shed 7 bases, with 18 bases lying between them. The CDR3 spells CASGLIVQGSGQPQHF. In DNA form, the CDR3 reads TGTGCTAGTGGTTTGATAGTCCAGGGTTCCGGCCAGCCCCAGCATTTT.